This entry lists 12 T cell receptor beta chains sequenced from one sample in a study of long-term antiretroviral therapy in people with HIV. Samples were assayed with immunoSEQ v3.0 at survey level. The method was immunoSEQ multiplex PCR; TCRdb's version includes in-frame clones alone and lacks a portion of them. The sample has 15,000 or so clones, roughly nine tenths seen once. This specimen was unsorted PBMCs, taken 0.6 years after starting antiretroviral therapy. Every receptor here comes from a woman in her thirties or forties with HIV.

The rearrangement uses TRBV30 and TRBJ2-1; D may match TRBD1 or TRBD2 (6 bases each). V was clipped by 4 bases and J by 1 base, with 11 bases between them. CDR1 GTSNPN and CDR2 SVGIG come from the germline V gene (reference sequence). CDR3 size: 14 residues. The chain's CDR3 is CAWNSGASYNEQFF. The CDR3 DNA follows: TGTGCCTGGAACTCGGGGGCTTCCTACAATGAGCAGTTCTTC.

The chain couples TRBV6-6 to TRBJ2-1; tentatively, D is TRBD2 (6 bases). V was cut by 8 bases and J by 10 bases, with 21 bases left in between. The germline gives CDR1 MNHNY, CDR2 SVGAGI (reference sequence). This CDR3 comprises 14 residues. Written as DNA, the CDR3 is TGTGCCAGCCTCGGGACTTCCCCAGGAAAGGAGCAGTTCTTC. Protein product: CASLGTSPGKEQFF.

This chain connects TRBV13 to TRBJ2-4; D is perhaps TRBD1 or TRBD2 (5 bases each). The CDR3 totals 13 residues. V was shortened by 0 bases and J by 8 bases, with 8 bases between the two germline ends. Looked up from germline, CDR1 is PRHDT and CDR2 is FYEKMQ (reference sequence). The CDR3 here is CASSLGRDDIQYF. Written as DNA, the CDR3 is TGTGCCAGCAGCTTAGGCAGGGACGACATTCAGTACTTC.

V usage is TRBV30 and J usage is TRBJ2-7, with TRBD2 matching 9 bases. Germline assignment: CDR1 GTSNPN and CDR2 SVGIG (reference sequence). V shed 4 bases and J 2 bases; nucleotides not matched to a gene: 18. The CDR3 contains 18 residues. In DNA, the CDR3 is TGTGCCTGGACCCAACCCCTGAGCGGGGGGTACAACCCCTACGAGCAGTACTTC. Amino acids: CAWTQPLSGGYNPYEQYF.

This sequence joins TRBV6-4 and TRBJ2-1; 8 bases fit TRBD1. V was clipped by 7 bases and J by 3 bases; unmatched bases: 11. Germline CDR1 is MRHNA and CDR2 is SNTAGT. The CDR3 spans 16 residues. The CDR3 DNA follows: TGTGCCAGCAAGTCGGGACCGGGACAGGTCTACAATGAGCAGTTCTTC. Translation gives CASKSGPGQVYNEQFF.

The chain employs TRBV19 and TRBJ1-2; D not certain. V was cut by 11 bases and J by 2 bases, with 12 bases left in between. Germline V lookup: CDR1 LNHDA, CDR2 SQIVND (reference sequence). The CDR3 runs to 12 residues. The CDR3 DNA reads TGTGCCTCAAATAACAGAAACTATGGCTACACCTTC. This encodes CASNNRNYGYTF.

V and J are TRBV19 and TRBJ2-7, with D unclear. CDR1 LNHDA and CDR2 SQIVND come from the germline V gene (reference sequence). Trimming removed 11 bases at V and 2 bases at J, with 13 bases between. This CDR3 is 12 amino acids long. CDR3 sequence: CADPDRAYEQYF. The CDR3 bases are TGTGCCGACCCAGACCGAGCCTACGAGCAGTACTTC.

The chain recombines TRBV4-3 with TRBJ1-6, with TRBD1 identical over 10 bases. CDR1 is LGHNA, CDR2 YSLEER, per germline. Trimming removed 1 base from V and 10 bases from J; junction bases left unmatched: 10. The CDR3 runs 17 residues. This chain's CDR3 is CASSQGQWTGGGSPLHF. In nucleotides, the CDR3 is TGCGCCAGCAGCCAAGGGCAGTGGACAGGGGGAGGATCACCCCTCCACTTT.

The V call is TRBV7-9, the J call TRBJ1-2; TRBD1 might be the D (5 bases). The CDR3 contains 13 residues. Germline CDR1 SEHNR, CDR2 FQNEAQ (reference sequence). Deletions cut 1 base from V and 6 bases from J, with 9 bases between. In nucleotides, the CDR3 is TGTGCCAGCAGCTTAGGTGAGACAGATGGCTACACCTTC. It encodes CASSLGETDGYTF. The variable domain in full, completed from reference TRBV7-9 and TRBJ1-2, reads DTGVSQNPRHKITKRGQNVTFRCDPISEHNRLYWYRQTLGQGPEFLTYFQNEAQLEKSRLLSDRFSAERPKGSFSTLEIQRTEQGDSAMYLCASSLGETDGYTFGSGTRLTVV.

This sequence joins TRBV29-1 and TRBJ1-1; unclear D gene. Trimming shortened V by 4 bases and J by 4 bases, and 10 bases separated the two germline ends. CDR3 length: 12 residues. CDR1 and CDR2 from the germline V gene are SQVTM and ANQGSEA. CDR3 bases: TGCAGCGTTGGTCAGGTGGCCACTGAAGCTTTCTTT. This sequence encodes CSVGQVATEAFF.

A note on this clone: At one boundary the junction diverges from the germline segment, which might be a read error. The chain couples TRBV27 to TRBJ2-7; tentative D call: TRBD2 (6 bases). The CDR3 runs to 13 residues. The germline V gene has CDR1 MNHEY and CDR2 SMNVEV (reference sequence). This chain's CDR3 is CASSLSSVGGWSF. In DNA form, the CDR3 reads TGTGCCAGCAGTTTATCGTCCGTCGGGGGTTGGTCCTTC.

V gene TRBV2 combines with J gene TRBJ2-2; 7 bases map to TRBD1. Germline-derived CDR1 and CDR2 are SNHLY and FYNNEI. The CDR3 runs 14 residues. V dropped 7 bases and J dropped 6; count of bases not matched to a gene: 8. CDR3 protein: CASMSRQGAGELFF. The CDR3 DNA follows: TGTGCCAGCATGTCTAGGCAGGGGGCCGGGGAGCTGTTTTTT. The complete variable domain, with remaining parts taken from reference TRBV2 and TRBJ2-2, reads EPEVTQTPSHQVTQMGQEVILRCVPISNHLYFYWYRQILGQKVEFLVSFYNNEISEKSEIFDDQFSVERPDGSNFTLKIRSTKLEDSAMYFCASMSRQGAGELFFGEGSRLTVL.